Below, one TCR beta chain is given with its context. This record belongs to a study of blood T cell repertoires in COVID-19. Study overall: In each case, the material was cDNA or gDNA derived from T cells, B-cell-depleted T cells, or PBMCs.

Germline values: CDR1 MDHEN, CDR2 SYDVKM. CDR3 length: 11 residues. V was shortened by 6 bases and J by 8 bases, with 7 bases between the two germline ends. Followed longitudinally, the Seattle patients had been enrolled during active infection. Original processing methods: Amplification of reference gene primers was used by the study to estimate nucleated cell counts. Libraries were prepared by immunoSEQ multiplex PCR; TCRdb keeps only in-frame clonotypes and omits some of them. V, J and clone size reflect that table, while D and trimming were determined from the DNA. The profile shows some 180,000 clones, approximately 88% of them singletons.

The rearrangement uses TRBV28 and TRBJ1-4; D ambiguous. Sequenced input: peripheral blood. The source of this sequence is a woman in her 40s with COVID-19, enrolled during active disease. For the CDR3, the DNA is TGTGCCAGCAGCCCGGGGGAAAAACTGTTTTTT. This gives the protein CASSPGEKLFF.